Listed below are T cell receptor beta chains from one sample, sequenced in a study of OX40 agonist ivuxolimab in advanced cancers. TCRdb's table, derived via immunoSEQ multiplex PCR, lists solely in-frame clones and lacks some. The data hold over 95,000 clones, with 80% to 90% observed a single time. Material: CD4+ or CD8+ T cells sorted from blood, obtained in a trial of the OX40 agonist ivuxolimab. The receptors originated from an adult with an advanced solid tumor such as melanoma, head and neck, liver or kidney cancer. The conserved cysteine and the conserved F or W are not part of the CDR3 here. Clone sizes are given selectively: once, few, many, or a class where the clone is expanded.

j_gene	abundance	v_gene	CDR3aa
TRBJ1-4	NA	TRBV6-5	ASSRDREDEKLF
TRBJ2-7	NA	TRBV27	ASSPTGSYEQY
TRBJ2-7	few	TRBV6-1	ASSAQGGEQY
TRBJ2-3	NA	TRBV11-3	ASSLAGGSTDTQY
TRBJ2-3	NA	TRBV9	ASSETTSSGGLDTQY
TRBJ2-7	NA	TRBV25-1	ASSDGQGARYEQY
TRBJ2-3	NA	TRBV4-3	ASSQSGSSFAAATQY
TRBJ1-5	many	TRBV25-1	ASSPTGDVGSNQPQH
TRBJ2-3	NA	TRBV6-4	ASSAGLSTDTQY
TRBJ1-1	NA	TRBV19	ATRGNTEAF
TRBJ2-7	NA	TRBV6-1	ASSGGARFASGYEQY
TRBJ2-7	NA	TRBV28	ASSIGSYEQY
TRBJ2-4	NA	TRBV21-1	ASSTGGRQGRNIQY
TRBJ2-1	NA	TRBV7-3	ASSPAGGAKNEQF
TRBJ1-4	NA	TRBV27	ASSPMGLVNEKLF
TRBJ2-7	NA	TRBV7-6	ASSWGGLYEQY
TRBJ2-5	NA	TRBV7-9	ASSNRATQETQY
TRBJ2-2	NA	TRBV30	AWRVSGGMNTGELF
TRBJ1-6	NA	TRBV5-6	ASSPLGEGYNSPLH
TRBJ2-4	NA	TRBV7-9	ASSPLWGAKNIQY
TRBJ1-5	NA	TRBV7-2	ASSPDRGYQPQH
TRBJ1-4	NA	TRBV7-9	ASSLNPQGGEKLF
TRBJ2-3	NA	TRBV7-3	ASSSSGGATDTQY
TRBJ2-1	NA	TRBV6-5	ATVGGSEQF
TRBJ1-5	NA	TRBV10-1	ASSESGQGVSYNQPQH
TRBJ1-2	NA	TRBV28	ASSGQGYGYT
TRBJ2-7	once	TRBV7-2	ASSLGQGHEQY